This entry features one T cell receptor (beta chain) sequence. Its antigen is still unknown. No base qualities exist here, and no much larger clone lies one base off it. Patients with autoimmune disease history or receiving systemic immunosuppression were excluded from the trial. Peripheral blood for TCR sequencing was drawn from every dose cohort at baseline, at cycle 4 day 1 and at cycle 7 day 1. The samples were taken from a phase I, first-in-human, multicenter, open-label dose-escalation trial of ivuxolimab. Adults with locally advanced or metastatic head and neck squamous cell, hepatocellular, melanoma or renal cell carcinoma were enrolled in the trial. Before TCR sequencing, CD4+ T cells and CD8+ T cells were sorted from peripheral blood as separate populations. These data are taken from a study of OX40 agonist ivuxolimab in advanced cancers. Context from the whole study: Ivuxolimab was a fully human IgG2 agonistic monoclonal antibody targeting the costimulatory receptor OX40 (CD134). Of the roughly 52 dose-escalation patients, hepatocellular carcinoma was present in approximately 20, melanoma in around 15, renal cell carcinoma in 9 and head and neck cancer in 9. Intravenous ivuxolimab was administered to patients every 2 weeks at six dose levels: 0.01, 0.1, 0.3, 1.5, 3 and 10 mg/kg. The point of sequencing TCRbeta in the periphery was to test whether ivuxolimab changed TCR sequence diversity and drove clonal T-cell expansion. The dose-escalation cohort was roughly 83% male with a mean age of approximately 60 years, ranging from roughly 23 to 80. Partial responses occurred in three dose-escalation patients, of whom one had hepatocellular carcinoma and two had cutaneous melanoma. The paper reports the monotherapy dose-escalation portion (N ≈ 52 patients) of the phase I ivuxolimab trial. Prior anti-PD-1, anti-PD-L1 or anti-CTLA-4 therapy was permitted, and checkpoint inhibitors had been received by about 44% of dose-escalation patients. What the study reported, not specific to this receptor: In the 0.1-3.0 mg/kg groups, partial responders were among the patients with the lowest normalized peripheral clonal expansion, particularly in CD8+ T cells. Low levels of normalized T-cell clonal expansion were also seen in some patients who did not respond. At doses from 0.1 to 3.0 mg/kg, clonal expansion was seen in both CD4+ and CD8+ blood T cells between baseline and week 6. Antigen specificity was not determined for the clonally expanded peripheral T cells. On average, CD8+ T cells showed more expanded clones than CD4+ T cells after ivuxolimab.

The V end loses 4 bases and the J end loses 1 base, and a stretch of 8 bases separates them. The CDR3 goes from the cysteine to the phenylalanine over 13 residues. Solely the CDR3 DNA is kept, with 39 bases framed from the first base. Based on the germline V gene (reference sequence), the CDR1 and CDR2 sequences are SGHNT and YYREEE. Genomic DNA was extracted from sorted cells for sequencing of the TCRbeta CDR3 region. The immunoSEQ Assay was used to sequence the TCRbeta CDR3 regions. This immuneACCESS table, as held by TCRdb, lists in-frame sequences with V and J called but not all clones. Of the missing ones, under half trace to an unresolved V gene in checked studies; the others have no known cause. Within this sample are fewer than 130,000 clones, with roughly 87% of them counted one time only. The ten largest clonotypes hold less than 0.35% of the sample.

Source: CD4+ or CD8+ T cells sorted from blood, taken in a trial of the OX40 agonist ivuxolimab. The sequence is built from TRBV5-4 and TRBJ1-1; no D segment can be confidently identified. The sequence came from an adult with an advanced solid tumor such as melanoma, head and neck, liver or kidney cancer. Here the CDR3 is given as CASSKEKNTEAFF. The nucleotide sequence is given as TGTGCCAGCAGCAAGGAAAAGAACACTGAAGCTTTCTTT.